Following are 2 T cell receptor beta chains from one sample sequenced in a study of cytomegalovirus exposure and HLA in healthy donors. It was with 60 Vbeta and 13 Jbeta primers that the PCR ran. Libraries were prepared by immunoSEQ multiplex PCR; TCRdb keeps only in-frame clonotypes and omits some of them. The data show some 130,000 clones, 65% to 80% seen once. The sample was PBMCs. These receptors were obtained from a man aged 30-40 years in good health and CMV-seronegative.

This clone was picked up a small number of times. The V and J genes are TRBV27 and TRBJ2-2; 10 positions agree with TRBD1. Germline V gene data show CDR1 as MNHEY and CDR2 as SMNVEV (reference sequence). The CDR3 extends over 18 amino acids. Unmatched junction bases numbered 14, after V lost 6 bases and J lost 4 bases. The CDR3 nucleotides read TGTGCCAGCAGCCCTGACAGGGGGCGTTCGTTTCGCACCGGGGAGCTGTTTTTT. It specifies CASSPDRGRSFRTGELFF.

This sequence joins TRBV7-2 and TRBJ1-5, with D perhaps matching TRBD1 (5 bases). Trimming took off 3 bases at V and 6 bases at J, with 15 bases between the two ends. CDR1 is SGHTA and CDR2 is FQGNSA in the germline V gene. The CDR3 has 15 amino acids. CDR3 nucleotides: TGTGCCAGCAGCTTTGGACGACAGCGCTCTCAGCCCCAGCATTTT. Residues: CASSFGRQRSQPQHF.